The following is a T cell receptor beta chain sequence with its context. No antigen is known for it. There are no base qualities to consult, and no much larger clone falls within one base. The CDR3 measures 17 amino acids from cysteine to phenylalanine. Here the CDR3 DNA is all that survives: 51 bases in frame from base 1. The germline V gene specifies SGHTA as CDR1 and FQGNSA as CDR2. After removal of 1 base from V and 5 bases from J, the junction retains 8 bases not matched to a gene. These data belong to a study of T cell responses to AZD1222 COVID-19 vaccine (dated by TCRdb to about 2021). About the full investigation: TCR sequencing was performed for roughly 250 trial participants, of whom roughly 200 were given two doses of AZD1222 and some 25 were given two doses of MenACWY control vaccine. Enrollment into the trials was organized by age into subgroups of 18-55, 56-69 and 70-plus years, and those subgroups contained approximately 150, 30 and 60 TCR-sequenced participants, respectively. What the work shows at the level of the full study, not this receptor alone: Reportedly, close to half of the unique spike-specific TCRs recognized epitopes lying outside the regions that are mutated in the B.1.351 and B.1.1.7 variants. Participants were mostly white British, with more females than males. The authors suggested clonal diversity may have been underestimated. Conclusions about previously exposed vaccinees were limited because only five to seven AZD1222 recipients were SARS-CoV-2 seropositive at baseline. After two AZD1222 doses, both the breadth and the depth of spike-specific TCRs were significantly higher than at day 0 and than in MenACWY recipients. Because no samples from the day 14 peak response were available, repertoires could be characterized only after the peak T cell response. CD4 TCRs associated with the vaccine covered the entire spike protein, and the dominant responses were in regions 160-218 and 743-854. The 56-69-year group was small, and its depth increase did not reach significance, likely because of low power.

This specimen's time point label, per the study, means: about 28 days (+/-7) after the second vaccine dose. AZD1222 recipients whose second dose came at about 4 weeks and those whose second dose came at about 12 weeks were combined into one group, since spike-specific TCR depth and breadth did not differ between the two schedules. Samples from vaccinated people were obtained from the UK trials COV001 and COV002, which included a single-blind randomized controlled phase 2/3 trial of AZD1222 (ChAdOx1 nCoV-19) in healthy adults. For TCRbeta chain sequencing, PBMC samples were collected from trial participants at day 0 and at day 28 after the second dose. The CDR3 regions of human TCRbeta chains were analyzed by immunosequencing. In the authors' own workflow: TCRs in the repertoires were compared against a reference library of SARS-CoV-2-specific TCRs that had been generated with the MIRA antigen-specificity platform. Breadth was defined as the fraction of unique TCRs that were SARS-CoV-2-associated, and depth was defined as the fraction of total T cells that were SARS-CoV-2-associated. Using the MIRA data, each spike-specific TCR was mapped to the spike region that the TCR reacts to and placed in a CD4 or CD8 class. Log10-transformed breadth and depth values were compared by one-way ANOVA with Sidak's multiple comparisons tests. TCRdb obtained this table from immuneACCESS and retained in-frame rearrangements with V and J assigned. These tables miss some clones; where compared with another copy, unresolved V genes account for less than half of the shortfall, and the remainder is unexplained. The V and J calls and clone size were taken over from that table, and D and trimming were inferred from the DNA. The sample table records 30,000 to 35,000 clones; approximately 90% of these occur just once. The ten largest clonotypes hold roughly 11% of the sample.

The sample here was peripheral blood, taken 28 days after the second AZD1222 dose. This sequence uses TRBV7-2 and TRBJ2-1, with 10 central nucleotides matching TRBD2. This TCR was sampled from an adult who received the AZD1222 COVID-19 vaccine. CDR3 reads: CASSLGGWGLANNEQFF. The DNA is TGTGCCAGCAGCTTAGGAGGTTGGGGACTAGCGAACAATGAGCAGTTCTTC.